This record looks at one T cell receptor beta chain sequence and its context. Its antigen remains unknown. Libraries were prepared by immunoSEQ multiplex PCR; TCRdb keeps only in-frame clonotypes and omits some of them. This sample yields 650,000 to 800,000 clones, of which roughly 72% are seen a single time; less than 2% belongs to the top ten. The record originates from a study of shared clonotypes between healthy human individuals. Study results and caveats: Generation of non-shared clonotypes was less probable than generation of clonotypes shared by all four donors. The sharing of 4% to 5.5% of naive CD4 clonotypes was seen across a few donors.

Researchers partitioned CD4+ cells into CD45RA+ naive and CD45RA-negative memory subsets. Looked up from germline, CDR1 is MGHRA and CDR2 is YSYEKL. Trimming left V 6 bases short and J 1 base short, with 9 bases between. CDR3 size: 13 residues. Material: memory CD4+ T cells sorted from blood. Described subset: CD45RA-negative fraction. J is TRBJ1-1 and V is TRBV4-1; D is unclear. This TCR was recovered from a woman in her twenties or thirties in good health. This CDR3 is CASRLGENTEAFF. DNA for the CDR3: TGCGCCAGCAGACTCGGGGAGAACACTGAAGCTTTCTTT.